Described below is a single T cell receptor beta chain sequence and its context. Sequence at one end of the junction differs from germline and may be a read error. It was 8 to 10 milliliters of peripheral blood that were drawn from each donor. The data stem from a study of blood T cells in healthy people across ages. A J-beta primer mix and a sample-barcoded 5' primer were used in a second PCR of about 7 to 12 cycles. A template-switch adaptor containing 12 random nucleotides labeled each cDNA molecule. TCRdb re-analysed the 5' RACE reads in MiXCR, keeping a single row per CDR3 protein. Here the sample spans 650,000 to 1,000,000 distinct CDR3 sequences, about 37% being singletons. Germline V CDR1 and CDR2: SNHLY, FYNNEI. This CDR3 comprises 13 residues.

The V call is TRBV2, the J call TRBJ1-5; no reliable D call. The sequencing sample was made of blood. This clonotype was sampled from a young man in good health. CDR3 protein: CASSEESKQPQHF. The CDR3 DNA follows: TGTGCCAGCAGTGAAGAAAGCAAGCAGCCCCAGCATTTT. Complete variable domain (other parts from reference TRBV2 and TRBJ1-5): EPEVTQTPSHQVTQMGQEVILRCVPISNHLYFYWYRQILGQKVEFLVSFYNNEISEKSEIFDDQFSVERPDGSNFTLKIRSTKLEDSAMYFCASSEESKQPQHFGDGTRLSIL.